This TCR beta chain derives from a study of human T cells and chemical hapten exposure. Time point reported: patch test 1, 2 weeks after DPC sensitization. Treatment meaning: therapeutic diphenylcyclopropenone sensitization with weekly scalp DPC. Per the germline V gene, CDR1 is MDHEN and CDR2 is SYDVKM. V was cut by 9 bases and J by 0 bases, with 8 bases left in between. CDR3 length: 13 amino acids. Via MiXCR, TCRdb re-called the RACE reads, giving one row per CDR3 protein. The table lists about 74,000 distinct CDR3 sequences, more than 30% of them singletons. This sequence was found in a man aged 35 to 55 with alopecia areata. Some clones in this sample may be carry-over from other donors' samples. This material consisted of whole blood, taken in connection with sensitization to the hapten diphenylcyclopropenone (DPC). V usage is TRBV28 and J usage is TRBJ1-4; D ambiguous. The CDR3: CASLTATNEKLFF. CDR3 sequence (DNA): TGTGCCAGTCTCACCGCAACTAATGAAAAACTGTTTTTT. Using reference TRBV28 and TRBJ1-4 for the parts outside the CDR3, the full variable domain is DVKVTQSSRYLVKRTGEKVFLECVQDMDHENMFWYRQDPGLGLRLIYFSYDVKMKEKGDIPEGYSVSREKKERFSLILESASTNQTSMYLCASLTATNEKLFFGSGTQLSVL.